Below are 29 T cell receptor beta chains sequenced from a single sample in a study of TIL therapy for anti-PD-1-resistant metastatic lung cancer. The libraries were made with immunoSEQ v3. The repertoire was sequenced with immunoSEQ multiplex PCR; TCRdb's copy has only in-frame clones and lacks some. The data contain 50,000 to 70,000 clones, roughly 77% of them seen just once; the ten biggest clones take up about 2.7%. Time point: pre-treatment sample, taken before nivolumab and TIL therapy. Sequencing used blood, obtained at baseline. The receptors originated from a person aged 25 to 85 with non-small cell lung cancer.

The chain employs TRBV5-1 and TRBJ2-3, with 9 bases matching TRBD2. CDR3 length: 19 residues. The germline V gene encodes CDR1 SGHRS and CDR2 YFSETQ. The V segment lost 3 bases and the J segment 0 bases; nucleotides outside the gene matches: 14. CDR3 coding DNA: TGCGCCAGCAGCTCCTCGGGGGGAGCGGGAGGCACTAGCACAGATACGCAGTATTTT. Translation gives CASSSSGGAGGTSTDTQYF.

This rearrangement joins TRBV10-3 to TRBJ1-1; weak D call: TRBD1 (5 bases). V lost 3 bases, J lost 1 base, and 9 bases lay in between. The CDR3 contains 14 residues. The germline V gene has CDR1 ENHRY and CDR2 SYGVKD. CDR3 nucleotides: TGTGCCATCAGTGACCCAGGGAGGAACACTGAAGCTTTCTTT. Translating gives CAISDPGRNTEAFF.

The table lists this clone with a count of one. The chain has TRBV16 and TRBJ1-2; D is perhaps TRBD1 (5 bases). From germline, CDR1 is KGHSY and CDR2 FQNENV. V was pared by 0 bases and J by 6 bases, with 5 bases between. The CDR3 contains 12 residues. CDR3 in amino acids: CASSQSTDGYTF. The CDR3 DNA sequence: TGTGCCAGCAGCCAATCGACAGATGGCTACACCTTC.

This chain joins TRBV19 and TRBJ2-5; D may be TRBD2 (6 bases). In germline, CDR1 is LNHDA, CDR2 SQIVND (reference sequence). Deletions cut 4 bases from V and 3 bases from J, with 9 bases between. CDR3 length: 13 amino acids. CDR3 sequence (DNA): TGTGCCAGTAGTAGGGGGGAGAAAGAGACCCAGTACTTC. Amino acid sequence: CASSRGEKETQYF. The whole variable domain, filled in from reference TRBV19 and TRBJ2-5, reads DGGITQSPKYLFRKEGQNVTLSCEQNLNHDAMYWYRQDPGQGLRLIYYSQIVNDFQKGDIAEGYSVSREKKESFPLTVTSAQKNPTAFYLCASSRGEKETQYFGPGTRLLVL.

This clone was recorded only once. The gene calls are TRBV5-8 and TRBJ2-1, with TRBD1 identical over 8 bases. The germline CDR1 and CDR2 sequences are SGHTS and YDEGEE. Germline trimming cut 0 bases from V and 9 bases from J; bases unmatched to any gene: 11. The CDR3 length is 16 residues. CDR3 DNA sequence: TGTGCCAGCAGCTTGGCTTTCCGGACAGGGCTTTCTGAGCAGTTCTTC. It specifies CASSLAFRTGLSEQFF.

The chain combines TRBV3-1 (or the pseudogene TRBV3-2) with TRBJ2-5; maybe TRBD2 (5 bases). The germline CDR1 and CDR2 sequences are LGHDT and YNNKEL (reference sequence). There are 12 residues in the CDR3. V gave up 1 base and J gave up 7 bases, with 7 bases separating them. CDR3 in amino acids: CASSQARGTQYF. Written as DNA, the CDR3 is TGTGCCAGCAGCCAAGCCCGGGGGACCCAGTACTTC.

The chain combines TRBV7-9 with TRBJ1-2; D remains ambiguous. The CDR3 runs 13 residues. The germline V gene has CDR1 SEHNR and CDR2 FQNEAQ (reference sequence). Deletions cut 8 bases from V and 2 bases from J, with 12 bases between. The CDR3 protein is CASGGEKNYGYTF. Here the CDR3 DNA reads TGTGCCAGCGGTGGGGAGAAGAACTATGGCTACACCTTC.

The chain is built from TRBV7-9 and TRBJ2-5; TRBD2 matches 7 bases. Germline assignment: CDR1 SEHNR and CDR2 FQNEAQ (reference sequence). The CDR3 has 16 amino acids. With 1 base clipped from V and 2 bases from J, the junction kept 7 bases outside the gene matches. The CDR3 region has the DNA TGTGCCAGCAGCTTAGGGGGAGCGGGGAGACAAGAGACCCAGTACTTC. Translating gives CASSLGGAGRQETQYF.

The chain couples TRBV9 to TRBJ1-2; 7 bases map to TRBD1. Losses at the gene ends were 3 bases for V and 4 bases for J; bases not matched to a gene: 12. CDR1 SGDLS and CDR2 YYNGEE come from the germline V gene. The length of the CDR3 is 16 residues. The CDR3 sequence: CASSEGSRGQAYGYTF. CDR3 nucleotide sequence: TGTGCCAGCAGCGAGGGGTCTCGCGGACAGGCCTATGGCTACACCTTC.

CDR3 protein: CASSIELGAYEQYF. The CDR3, as DNA: TGTGCCAGTAGTATAGAACTCGGGGCCTACGAGCAGTACTTC. The J gene is TRBJ2-7, the V gene TRBV19, with a weak D call TRBD2 (5 bases). Germline V lookup: CDR1 LNHDA, CDR2 SQIVND (reference sequence). This CDR3 region has 14 residues. Trimming removed 0 bases from V and 2 bases from J, with 8 bases in between.

This clone was counted a single time. The chain employs TRBV19 and TRBJ1-2; 9 positions match TRBD1. This CDR3 spans 14 amino acids. The germline V gene encodes CDR1 LNHDA and CDR2 SQIVND (reference sequence). V was clipped by 5 bases and J by 8 bases; unmatched bases: 9. Here the CDR3 DNA reads TGTGCCAGTAGTGTAACAGGGGGCACGGGGGGCTACACCTTC. It specifies CASSVTGGTGGYTF. Drawing the rest from reference TRBV19 and TRBJ1-2, the complete variable domain is DGGITQSPKYLFRKEGQNVTLSCEQNLNHDAMYWYRQDPGQGLRLIYYSQIVNDFQKGDIAEGYSVSREKKESFPLTVTSAQKNPTAFYLCASSVTGGTGGYTFGSGTRLTVV.

The rearrangement joins TRBV11-2 to TRBJ1-5, with 7 bases identical to TRBD1. The CDR3 is made up of 14 amino acids. The V gene's germline CDR1 is SGHAT and CDR2 FQNNGV. J gave up 5 bases and V 3 bases, and 4 bases lay outside the gene matches. In nucleotides, the CDR3 is TGTGCCAGCAGCTTCAACAGGGGAGATCAGCCCCAGCATTTT. Translation gives CASSFNRGDQPQHF.

The table lists this clone with a count of one. Its ends do not fully match the called genes, so a read error is possible. As DNA, the CDR3 is TGTGCCAGCAGAACCGGGACAGGGGGCGCAAACTTC. Translation gives CASRTGTGGANF. The chain employs TRBV28 and TRBJ2-7, with 12 bases lining up with TRBD1. CDR1 is MDHEN, CDR2 SYDVKM, per germline. The CDR3 contains 12 residues.

The V call is TRBV30, the J call TRBJ1-2; D perhaps matches TRBD1 (6 bases). The ends were cut back, 0 bases at V and 4 bases at J, with 12 bases in the middle. Germline assignment: CDR1 GTSNPN and CDR2 SVGIG (reference sequence). The CDR3 loop spans 14 amino acids. The chain's CDR3 is CAWSVGTGSYGYTF. In nucleotides, the CDR3 is TGTGCCTGGAGTGTAGGAACAGGGTCCTATGGCTACACCTTC.

This rearrangement joins TRBV28 to TRBJ2-7; possible D gene TRBD1, 6 bases. The CDR3 is 12 amino acids. V was pared by 6 bases and J by 4 bases, with 10 bases between. Germline-derived CDR1 and CDR2 are MDHEN and SYDVKM. The DNA for the CDR3 is TGTGCCAGCAGGCAGGGGCGGTACGAGCAGTACTTC. Its translation is CASRQGRYEQYF.

Concerning this clone itself: One end of the junction does not line up with germline, which may come from a read error. This sequence joins TRBV7-7 and TRBJ2-2; D gene uncertain. CDR3 length: 17 residues. Germline V gives CDR1 SSHAT, CDR2 FNYEAQ (reference sequence). The CDR3 DNA sequence: TGTGCTAGCAGCCCTTTGGGCCCAGGTCGGAACACCGGGGAGCTGTTTTTT. Amino acids: CASSPLGPGRNTGELFF. Filled out from reference TRBV7-7 and TRBJ2-2, the complete variable domain reads GAGVSQSPRYKVTKRGQDVTLRCDPISSHATLYWYQQALGQGPEFLTYFNYEAQPDKSGLPSDRFSAERPEGSISTLTIQRTEQRDSAMYRCASSPLGPGRNTGELFFGEGSRLTVL.

The chain is built from TRBV9 and TRBJ1-4, with 10 bases lining up with TRBD1. Germline CDR1 SGDLS, CDR2 YYNGEE. The CDR3 is made up of 15 amino acids. V was pared by 7 bases and J by 0 bases, with 3 bases of the junction left unmatched. CDR3 DNA: TGTGCCAGCGCGACAGGGGGCCCAACTAATGAAAAACTGTTTTTT. It yields the protein CASATGGPTNEKLFF.

The chain couples TRBV28 to TRBJ2-7; the D is unclear. The CDR3 length is 11 residues. V lost 6 bases to trimming and J lost 4 bases, with 7 bases between them. Germline loops: CDR1 MDHEN, CDR2 SYDVKM. Written as DNA, the CDR3 is TGTGCCAGCAGGGCGGTGTACGAGCAGTACTTC. Residues: CASRAVYEQYF.

The gene calls are TRBV28 and TRBJ2-1, with a weak D call TRBD2 (5 bases). Trimming took off 4 bases at V and 2 bases at J, with 18 bases between the two ends. The CDR3 totals 17 residues. Per germline, CDR1 MDHEN and CDR2 SYDVKM. The CDR3 spells CASSSGVFSGAYNEQFF. The CDR3 DNA reads as TGTGCCAGCAGTTCCGGCGTGTTCTCCGGGGCCTACAATGAGCAGTTCTTC.

This chain connects TRBV4-3 to TRBJ2-1; D unresolved. V lost 1 base, J lost 5 bases, and 9 bases lay in between. CDR1 LGHNA and CDR2 YSLEER come from the germline V gene. The CDR3 runs 14 residues. CDR3 sequence: CASSQAFADNEQFF. The DNA for the CDR3 is TGCGCCAGCAGCCAAGCTTTTGCGGACAATGAGCAGTTCTTC.

The rearrangement links TRBV28 to TRBJ2-7, with D perhaps TRBD1 or TRBD2 (5 bases each). The CDR3 extends over 15 amino acids. Trimming stripped 6 bases from V and 3 bases from J, with 18 bases between. CDR1 MDHEN and CDR2 SYDVKM come from the germline V gene. The CDR3 reads CASSPGPVPFYEQYF. CDR3 nucleotides: TGTGCCAGCAGCCCGGGGCCCGTGCCTTTCTACGAGCAGTACTTC.

The chain combines TRBV9 with TRBJ1-2; D is ambiguous. Trimming pared 4 bases from V and 5 bases from J, leaving 12 bases between. The CDR3 is made up of 13 amino acids. Per the germline V gene, CDR1 is SGDLS and CDR2 is YYNGEE. In nucleotides, the CDR3 is TGTGCCAGCAGCCAAGGTGGGATTTATGGCTACACCTTC. It is translated as CASSQGGIYGYTF.

The rearrangement joins TRBV5-1 to TRBJ2-1; 9 bases fit TRBD1. Germline V lookup: CDR1 SGHRS, CDR2 YFSETQ. With 3 bases clipped from V and 7 bases from J, the junction kept 5 bases outside the gene matches. The length of the CDR3 is 14 residues. This chain's CDR3 is CASSWDREGNEQFF. The CDR3 region has the DNA TGCGCCAGCAGCTGGGACAGGGAGGGGAATGAGCAGTTCTTC.

A single count supports this clone. V usage is TRBV5-8 and J usage is TRBJ2-1, with D perhaps being TRBD1 or TRBD2 (5 bases each). This CDR3 contains 16 residues. V was shortened by 4 bases and J by 1 base, with 15 bases between the two germline ends. Germline lookup yields CDR1 SGHTS and CDR2 YDEGEE. CDR3 in DNA: TGTGCCAGCAGCGTCGTGGGGGTGGGATCCTACAATGAGCAGTTCTTC. It codes for CASSVVGVGSYNEQFF.

The chain couples TRBV7-9 to TRBJ2-6; a weak D match, TRBD1 (5 bases). The CDR3 contains 16 residues. Germline CDR1 SEHNR, CDR2 FQNEAQ (reference sequence). V gave up 5 bases and J gave up 2 bases, with 13 bases separating them. The CDR3 here is CASSALRGTGANVLTF. The CDR3 bases are TGTGCCAGCAGCGCCCTAAGGGGTACTGGGGCCAACGTCCTGACTTTC.

The genes are TRBV12-5 and TRBJ1-5; D is ambiguous. V gave up 1 base and J gave up 10 bases, with 5 bases separating them. This CDR3 comprises 11 residues. Germline V gene lookup returns CDR1 LGHNT and CDR2 FRNRAP. CDR3 amino acids: CASGLGSPQHF. The CDR3 bases are TGTGCTAGTGGTTTGGGTAGTCCCCAGCATTTT.

This chain connects TRBV10-1 to TRBJ2-2; 8 bases map to TRBD2. Germline assignment: CDR1 WNHNN and CDR2 SYGVQD (reference sequence). V lost 1 base, J lost 1 base, and 5 bases stayed unmatched. The CDR3 has 17 residues. CDR3 protein: CASSEWVTSGNTGELFF. In DNA, the CDR3 is TGCGCCAGCAGTGAGTGGGTCACTAGCGGGAACACCGGGGAGCTGTTTTTT.

The V gene is TRBV4-2, the J gene TRBJ2-7; 11 nucleotides match TRBD2. V was pared by 4 bases and J by 3 bases, with 11 bases of the junction left unmatched. Germline loops: CDR1 LGHNA, CDR2 YNFKEQ. The CDR3 consists of 17 residues. The CDR3 loop reads CASSRTSGGIDDYEQYF. The CDR3 nucleotides read TGTGCCAGCAGCCGTACTAGCGGGGGCATCGATGACTACGAGCAGTACTTC.

This chain joins TRBV7-9 and TRBJ2-5, with 9 bases aligning to TRBD2. Trimming at V came to 6 bases and at J to 6 bases, leaving 17 bases not matched to a gene. Germline V gives CDR1 SEHNR, CDR2 FQNEAQ (reference sequence). The CDR3 spans 17 residues. CDR3 coding DNA: TGTGCCAGCAGGCTGGGGCCTAGCGGGACGTCCAGCCAGACCCAGTACTTC. It is translated as CASRLGPSGTSSQTQYF. The full variable domain, completed using reference TRBV7-9 and TRBJ2-5, is DTGVSQNPRHKITKRGQNVTFRCDPISEHNRLYWYRQTLGQGPEFLTYFQNEAQLEKSRLLSDRFSAERPKGSFSTLEIQRTEQGDSAMYLCASRLGPSGTSSQTQYFGPGTRLLVL.